This TCR beta chain was profiled in a study of human T cells and chemical hapten exposure listed by TCRdb under 2021. With regard to the full study: For sensitization, 2% DPC in acetone was applied to a 2 cm by 2 cm area of upper inner arm skin. Throughout the study period of 20 to 30 weeks, patients also received therapeutic DPC doses to the scalp every week. Patch testing was performed on the upper back with Finn chambers containing 0.01% DPC, and the patch tests were scored after 6 days according to International Contact Dermatitis Research Group standards. About 28 alopecia patients gave blood for TCR sequencing at one to four time points (pre-sensitization, 2, 6 and 24 weeks). Peripheral blood TCR repertoire changes were tracked in vivo in alopecia patients during primary and secondary sensitization to the hapten diphenylcyclopropenone (DPC). Alopecia areata with under or over 50% scalp involvement, alopecia totalis and alopecia universalis were represented in the patient cohort, which was mostly female. Libraries were pooled for sequencing, and variation in per-sample TCR yields was attributed mainly to small differences in library volumes within the pool. Blood samples were taken from patients before sensitization (week 0) and then at 2, 6 and about 24 weeks after DPC sensitization. The paper as a whole reports these results and caveats: Patch test score was positively correlated with the number of PT1 expanded TCRs, with significance at thresholds 8, 16 and 32 but not at 4. After repeated subsampling, the strength of the expansion versus patch-test correlation and the threshold at which it became significant changed. DPC sensitization did not change how many TCRs were above 1 in 1000 frequency, and no evidence was found of alterations in global repertoire structure. Because all patients had alopecia, a presumed autoimmune disease, the immune response of the patients might differ from that of healthy individuals. Significantly more large CDR3 similarity clusters were formed by expanded TCRs than by pre-sensitization or healthy control sets, consistent with antigen-driven responses.

The cysteine opens and the phenylalanine closes a CDR3 of 14 amino acids. Of all the DNA, just the CDR3 is kept, 42 bases in frame from base 1. Deletion took 0 bases off V and 7 bases off J, with a span of 12 bases between the germline ends. The germline V gene supplies CDR1 ENHRY and CDR2 SYGVKD. Library preparation employed RACE. For sequencing, a NextSeq 500 was employed. During library preparation, unique molecular identifiers were attached to individual cDNA molecules so that TCRs could be counted in a quantitative, reproducible way. From each blood RNA sample, both TCR alpha and TCR beta chains were sequenced. On the study's bioinformatics: The median number of TCRs per sample was 95,638, ranging from 23,224 to 690,600. The Decombinator software suite was used to annotate the V, J and CDR3 of the TCR reads. Every sample was subsampled to the same number of TCRs (28,000) for the PS versus PT1 abundance plots. Expanded TCRs were defined as absent before sensitization and observed at least eight times at the 2-week time point. Clones were called with MiXCR by TCRdb after fastp trimmed the public reads at Q25, and only in-frame beta chains were retained. Here each entry gathers all rows of one CDR3 protein and keeps the most common genes and DNA. The V and J calls were determined by TCRdb, not by the authors. The sample profile shows under 200,000 distinct CDR3 sequences; nearly 30% of them were found once. 2.9% of the sample lies in the top ten.

This specimen's time point label, per the study, means: pre-sensitization, week 0. The sample's treatment or condition label is to be understood as: therapeutic diphenylcyclopropenone sensitization with weekly scalp DPC. Blood at each patch-test visit was drawn before the patch test was applied. Patients were considered eligible if aged 18 to 70, diagnosed with alopecia and deemed suitable for DPC therapy, and patients were excluded if pregnant. Unfractionated whole blood was collected in Tempus Blood RNA tubes, and total RNA was extracted from that blood. As to this clonotype: It lacks a known antigen. Base qualities are not at hand, and no much larger clone is one base apart.

Material: whole blood, obtained in connection with sensitization to the hapten diphenylcyclopropenone (DPC). The receptor was derived from a woman aged 25 to 39 with alopecia areata. Some clones in this sample may be carry-over from other donors' samples. Recombination connected TRBV10-3 to TRBJ2-5; possibly the D gene is TRBD1, per 5 matching bases. DNA sequence: TGTGCCATCAGTGAGTCAACCCAGGGCACGACCCAGTACTTC. Its translation reads: CAISESTQGTTQYF.